The rows below give T cell receptor beta chains drawn from one sample of a study of blood T cell repertoires in COVID-19. TCRdb's copy holds only in-frame clones and misses some; the assay was immunoSEQ multiplex PCR. The sample holds some 90,000 clones, 80% to 90% seen once. The sequencing sample was made of peripheral blood. Receptor source: a woman aged 80 or over with active COVID-19. Both conserved end residues are part of each CDR3.

TRBJ2-7	TRBV6-2/TRBV6-3	CASSYGLSGSSPYEQYF
TRBJ2-7	TRBV29-1	CSVAVAVSYEQYF
TRBJ2-7	TRBV5-6	CASSVGLANSYEQYF
TRBJ2-1	TRBV7-3	CASSTLAGGNNEQFF
TRBJ2-3	TRBV7-2	CASSPLILNTQYF
TRBJ2-6	TRBV12-3/TRBV12-4	CATRGSGANVLTF
TRBJ1-1	TRBV28	CASSHRVYEAFF
TRBJ1-2	TRBV7-9	CASSLDRAWSYTF
TRBJ2-3	TRBV29-1	CSVEADRREAPVDTQYF
TRBJ1-5	TRBV7-2	CASSLVGQGNQPQHF
TRBJ2-1	TRBV28	CASSLILAGGVTYNEQFF
TRBJ2-7	TRBV3-1/TRBV3-2	CASSQDGKRREPKSYEQYF
TRBJ2-7	TRBV7-2	CASSFLVGGLSEQYF
TRBJ1-2	TRBV7-6	CASSLGRGILMANYGYTF
TRBJ2-7	TRBV5-1	CASSWDGTGDYEQYF
TRBJ2-5	TRBV21-1	CASSKRPYDQETQYF
TRBJ2-1	TRBV2	CASTRGDNEQFF
TRBJ2-3	TRBV28	CASNPGTWRGDTQYF
TRBJ1-4	TRBV5-1	CASSTGQGNEKLFF
TRBJ1-1	TRBV28	CASRPRKQLNTEAFF
TRBJ2-1	TRBV7-8	CASSLEGGGFYNEQFF
TRBJ1-1	TRBV11-3	CASSADSLKEAFF
TRBJ1-3	TRBV2	CASSREAAGNTIYF
TRBJ2-1	TRBV9	CASSKIAGVYYNEQFF
TRBJ2-7	TRBV18	CASSPLQGPYEQYF
TRBJ2-3	TRBV9	CASSVGFSPTDTQYF
TRBJ2-2	TRBV7-6	CASSLSRGRTGELFF
TRBJ2-7	TRBV27	CASPPPGQGDYEQYF
TRBJ2-5	TRBV5-4	CASSSAATTRETQYF
TRBJ2-6	TRBV7-9	CASSPAQGMESGANVLTF
TRBJ2-1	TRBV6-2/TRBV6-3	CASSSLPGQPYNEQFF
TRBJ2-7	TRBV28	CASSLAGATGEQYF
TRBJ2-7	TRBV28	CASSPRTGLNEQYF
TRBJ2-3	TRBV29-1	CSVEPSGRTDTQYF
TRBJ1-5	TRBV6-5	CATGQSFSGNQPQHF
TRBJ2-7	TRBV6-5	CASKGSGTNYYEQYF
TRBJ2-3	TRBV7-7	CASSLTQARTDTQYF
TRBJ2-1	TRBV28	CAITLGHMDEQFF
TRBJ2-4	TRBV12-3/TRBV12-4	CASSGQGNIQYF
TRBJ2-7	TRBV10-3	CAIGANPYEQYF
TRBJ2-2	TRBV19	CASSILGGQAGELFF
TRBJ2-7	TRBV7-2	CASSWDGTNNYEQYF
TRBJ2-5	TRBV18	CASSPPHYQETQYF
TRBJ2-5	TRBV5-8	CASSLMRGRETQYF
TRBJ2-1	TRBV11-2	CASSLSSGRYNEQFF
TRBJ2-4	TRBV18	CASSPTGRGKNIQYF
TRBJ1-2	TRBV6-1	CASSERRRGQGGYTF
TRBJ2-3	TRBV2	CASTLLAGGLAGAGTQYF
TRBJ1-5	TRBV28	CASSPDREIQPQHF
TRBJ1-3	TRBV6-5	CASSYKDNSGNTIYF
TRBJ2-7	TRBV5-1	CASSSYRDRGDEQYF
TRBJ1-5	TRBV29-1	CSVRAEGDQPQHF
TRBJ2-3	TRBV3-1/TRBV3-2	CASSQTLVTTQYF
TRBJ2-1	TRBV18	CASSQDIPNEQFF